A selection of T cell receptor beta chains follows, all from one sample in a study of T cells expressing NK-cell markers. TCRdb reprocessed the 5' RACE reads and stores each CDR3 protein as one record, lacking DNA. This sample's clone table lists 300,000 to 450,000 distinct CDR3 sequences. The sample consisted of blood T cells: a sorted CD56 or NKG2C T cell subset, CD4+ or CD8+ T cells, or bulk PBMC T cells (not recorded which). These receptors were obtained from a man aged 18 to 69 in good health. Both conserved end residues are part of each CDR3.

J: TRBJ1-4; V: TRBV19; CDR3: CASSKPLGGEKLFF
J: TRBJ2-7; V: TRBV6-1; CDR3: CASREGRQAGYEQYF
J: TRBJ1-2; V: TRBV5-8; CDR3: CASSLSPGHGYTF
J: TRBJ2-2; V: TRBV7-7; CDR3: CASSPTGLAGELFF
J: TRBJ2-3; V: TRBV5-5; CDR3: CASSFQGLAGGTDTQYF
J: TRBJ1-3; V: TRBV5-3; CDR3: CARRPRTGGSRNTIYF
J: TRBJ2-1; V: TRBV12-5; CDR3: CASGYGGGRPRNEQFF
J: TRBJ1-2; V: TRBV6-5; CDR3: CASSYSGGSGSGYGYTF
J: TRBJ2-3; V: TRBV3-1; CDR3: CASSSYEVTADTQYF
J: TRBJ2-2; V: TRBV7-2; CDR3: CASSGSGLAGGNTGELFF
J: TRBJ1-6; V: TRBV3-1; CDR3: CASSQGLRNSPLHF
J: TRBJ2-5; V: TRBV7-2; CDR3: CASSTGLAGVLGETQYF
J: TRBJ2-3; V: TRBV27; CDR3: CASSPSPQRGGPWVQYF
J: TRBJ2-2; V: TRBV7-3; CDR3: CASSLRTSGVGELFF
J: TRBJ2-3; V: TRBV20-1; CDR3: CSAPALAGGGVGTDTQYF
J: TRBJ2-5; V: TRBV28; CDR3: CASSSNLETQYF
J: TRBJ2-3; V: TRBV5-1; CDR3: CASSWTPVRGTSTDTQYF
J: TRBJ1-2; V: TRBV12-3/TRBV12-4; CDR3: CASSLVGLGGYTF
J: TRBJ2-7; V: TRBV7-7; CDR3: CASSLSGGGDKQYF
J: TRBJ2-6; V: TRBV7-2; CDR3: CASSLVTSSGANVLTF
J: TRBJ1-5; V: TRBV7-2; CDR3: CASSHGDRDAQPQHF
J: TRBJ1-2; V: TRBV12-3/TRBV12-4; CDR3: CASSSGKRRGYGCTF
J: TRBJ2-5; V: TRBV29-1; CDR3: CSGQDLGTQYF
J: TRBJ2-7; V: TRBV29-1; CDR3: CSVLNGRRDEQYF
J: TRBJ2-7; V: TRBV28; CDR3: CASSLSRQGSYEQYF
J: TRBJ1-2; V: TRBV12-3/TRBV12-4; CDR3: CASSLSSGANYGYTF
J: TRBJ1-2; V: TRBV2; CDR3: CASSLISTGGNYGYTF
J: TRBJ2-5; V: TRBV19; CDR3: CASSPRSGAPQETQYF
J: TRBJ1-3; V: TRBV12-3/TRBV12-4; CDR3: CASSQTGDRADTIYF
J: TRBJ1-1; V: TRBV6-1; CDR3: CASSEKEVMRAFF
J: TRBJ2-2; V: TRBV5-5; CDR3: CASSLNAGGIWELFF
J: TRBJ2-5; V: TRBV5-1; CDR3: CASSLSGTAEETQYF
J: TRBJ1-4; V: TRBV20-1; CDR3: CSAPRGSNEKLFF
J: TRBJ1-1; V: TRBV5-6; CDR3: CASSSSRGANTEAFF
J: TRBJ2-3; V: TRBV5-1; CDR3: CASSYRGLAGGRAPPDTQYF
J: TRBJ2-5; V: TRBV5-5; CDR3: CASSLAVIRGVQETQYF
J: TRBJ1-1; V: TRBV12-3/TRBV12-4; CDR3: CASSFRDRAPEAFF
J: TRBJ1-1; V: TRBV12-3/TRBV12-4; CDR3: CASSSSGRRTEAFF
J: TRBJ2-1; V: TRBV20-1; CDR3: CSARDRSRLEQFF
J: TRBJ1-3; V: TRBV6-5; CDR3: CASSFRQGGPGNTIYF
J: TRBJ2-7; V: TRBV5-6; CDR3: CASSPAPGQYYEQYF
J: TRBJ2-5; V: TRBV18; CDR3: CASSPRYGAGGSQETQYF
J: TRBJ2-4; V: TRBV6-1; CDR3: CASSEEASQGQNIQYF
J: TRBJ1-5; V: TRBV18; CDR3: CASSLGQGSGNQPQHF
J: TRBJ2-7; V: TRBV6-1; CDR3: CASRPPWVGDSYEQYF
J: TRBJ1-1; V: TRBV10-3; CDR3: CAISASLGIRNTEAFF